The 25 T cell receptor beta chains below all came from one sample that was sequenced in a study of T cell repertoires in breast cancer. During the second nested PCR, blocking oligonucleotides suppressed genes that were not paired. TCRdb analysed the emulsion pairing reads with MiXCR anew, one entry per CDR3 protein. The table lists nearly 40,000 distinct CDR3 sequences, 35% to 50% of them singletons. The expanded emulsion RT-PCR method captured paired alpha and beta chains from CD8+ T cells. The sequencing sample was made of CD8+ T cells. The source is a pool of human donors with breast cancer or a healthy control (not recorded which).

CDR3 sequence reads: CASRPRTGRAAEAFF. The CDR3 DNA sequence: TGTGCCAGCAGGCCGAGGACAGGGAGGGCCGCTGAAGCTTTCTTT. The genes are TRBV27 and TRBJ1-1; 8 bases map to TRBD1. The CDR3 has 15 amino acids. The V and J ends lost 6 bases and 6 bases, in that order; junction bases with no gene match: 12. Per germline, CDR1 MNHEY and CDR2 SMNVEV (reference sequence).

V is TRBV7-6 and J is TRBJ2-3, with D perhaps TRBD1 or TRBD2 (6 bases each). Germline values: CDR1 SGHVS, CDR2 FNYEAQ. The CDR3 loop spans 15 amino acids. V was shortened by 5 bases and J by 0 bases, with 12 bases between the two germline ends. This chain's CDR3 is CASSREDSSTDTQYF. The CDR3 DNA is TGTGCCAGCAGCAGGGAGGACAGTAGCACAGATACGCAGTATTTT.

The sample holds a few counts of this clonotype. This chain joins TRBV20-1 and TRBJ2-3; D remains ambiguous. In germline, CDR1 is DFQATT, CDR2 SNEGSKA (reference sequence). This CDR3 region has 13 residues. Trimming left V 5 bases short and J 1 base short, with 10 bases between. The CDR3 region has the DNA TGCAGTGCTGGCCCGCGTCGCACAGATACGCAGTATTTT. It codes for CSAGPRRTDTQYF.

This clonotype was detected only a few times. The V call is TRBV20-1, the J call TRBJ2-3; 13 bases map to TRBD2. Germline-derived CDR1 and CDR2 are DFQATT and SNEGSKA (reference sequence). Trimming took 1 base from V and 7 from J; bases not matched to a gene: 11. The CDR3 contains 17 residues. This CDR3 reads CSARATSGGGSVNTQYF. DNA for the CDR3: TGCAGTGCTAGAGCTACTAGCGGGGGGGGCTCTGTAAATACGCAGTATTTT.

The rearrangement links TRBV27 to TRBJ2-5; no definite D call. Germline loops: CDR1 MNHEY, CDR2 SMNVEV (reference sequence). There are 13 residues in the CDR3. Trimming stripped 3 bases from V and 3 bases from J, with 8 bases between. As DNA, the CDR3 is TGTGCCAGCAGTTTTTTAGGGAAAGAGACCCAGTACTTC. Protein sequence: CASSFLGKETQYF.

There are a few counts of this clonotype. The J gene is TRBJ2-3, the V gene TRBV4-2; D uncertain. Germline CDR1 and CDR2: LGHNA and YNFKEQ. V gave up 1 base and J gave up 1 base, with 9 bases separating them. CDR3 size: 15 residues. The CDR3 reads CASSQGLEGTDTQYF. DNA of the CDR3: TGTGCCAGCAGCCAAGGCCTAGAGGGCACAGATACGCAGTATTTT.

The V and J genes are TRBV18 and TRBJ2-5, with 12 bases fitting TRBD2. CDR1 is KGHSH and CDR2 is LQKENI in the germline V gene. The J segment lost 1 base and the V segment lost 4 bases, leaving 4 bases of the junction unmatched. The CDR3 totals 16 residues. The CDR3 DNA reads TGTGCCAGCTCACGCACTAGCGGGGGGCGCCAAGAGACCCAGTACTTC. The encoded protein is CASSRTSGGRQETQYF.

This clonotype was seen more than once but under ten times. V and J are TRBV20-1 and TRBJ2-7; TRBD1 agrees at 7 bases. This CDR3 region has 15 residues. Per germline, CDR1 DFQATT and CDR2 SNEGSKA (reference sequence). V was pared by 0 bases and J by 0 bases, with 5 bases of the junction left unmatched. The CDR3 DNA reads TGCAGTGCTAGAGAGGGGACAGTAAACTCCTACGAGCAGTACTTC. Encoded protein: CSAREGTVNSYEQYF.

This clonotype was recorded at least ten times. This sequence joins TRBV27 and TRBJ2-1; D may be TRBD2 (6 bases). V was shortened by 5 bases and J by 9 bases, with 17 bases between the two germline ends. There are 14 residues in the CDR3. From germline, CDR1 is MNHEY and CDR2 SMNVEV (reference sequence). CDR3 coding DNA: TGTGCCAGCAGTGTGACTAGACTGGGGAGTGAGCAGTTCTTC. This sequence encodes CASSVTRLGSEQFF.

The rearrangement joins TRBV15 to TRBJ2-1; 12 bases are shared with TRBD2. CDR1 is LNHNV and CDR2 is YYDKDF in the germline V gene (reference sequence). CDR3 length: 17 amino acids. J lost 12 bases, V lost 3 bases, and 15 bases had no gene match. The CDR3 sequence: CATSSGSLAGGMEGQFF. As DNA, the CDR3 is TGTGCCACCAGCAGCGGATCTCTAGCGGGGGGGATGGAGGGGCAGTTCTTC.

This rearrangement joins TRBV30 to TRBJ2-3; D tentatively reads TRBD1 or TRBD2 (6 bases each). V lost 0 bases and J 7 bases, leaving 14 bases between the germline ends. CDR3 size: 14 residues. Germline V gives CDR1 GTSNPN, CDR2 SVGIG (reference sequence). The CDR3 loop reads CAWSVSGGPYTQYF. CDR3 DNA: TGTGCCTGGAGTGTAAGTGGGGGGCCTTATACGCAGTATTTT. The full variable domain, rest sourced from reference TRBV30 and TRBJ2-3, is SQTIHQWPATLVQPVGSPLSLECTVEGTSNPNLYWYRQAAGRGLQLLFYSVGIGQISSEVPQNLSASRPQDRQFILSSKKLLLSDSGFYLCAWSVSGGPYTQYFGPGTRLTVL.

A word on this clonotype: Given a much more abundant clone one base away, this may be a read error. The chain employs TRBV6-1 and TRBJ1-1; D might be TRBD1 (5 bases). CDR3 length equals 16 residues. The V end lost 0 bases, the J end lost 4 bases, and 15 bases lay between the germline ends. Germline-derived CDR1 and CDR2 are MNHNS and SASEGT. The CDR3 sequence is CASSEAFRGGSTEAFF. CDR3 DNA: TGTGCCAGCAGTGAAGCGTTTCGTGGGGGGAGCACTGAAGCTTTCTTT.

The chain links TRBV18 to TRBJ1-2; 10 bases agree with TRBD1. This CDR3 region has 14 residues. V lost 3 bases and J lost 7; bases outside the gene matches: 5. CDR1 and CDR2 (germline): KGHSH, LQKENI. In nucleotides, the CDR3 is TGTGCCAGCTCACCGCGGGACAGGGGTAGTGGCTACACCTTC. The encoded protein is CASSPRDRGSGYTF.

This clonotype was recorded at least ten times. CDR3 coding DNA: TGTGCCAGCAGTCCAGGGACAGGGCGCTATGGCTACACCTTC. Translation: CASSPGTGRYGYTF. The chain recombines TRBV27 with TRBJ1-2; 9 nucleotides agree with TRBD1. CDR3 length: 14 amino acids. Trimming took 5 bases from V and 4 from J; bases not matched to a gene: 5. Germline assignment: CDR1 MNHEY and CDR2 SMNVEV (reference sequence).

This clonotype has ten or more counts. J is TRBJ2-7 and V is TRBV7-2; 7 nucleotides line up with TRBD1. The CDR3 covers 15 residues. Germline CDR1 reads SGHTA; CDR2 reads FQGNSA. After removal of 4 bases from V and 6 bases from J, the junction contained 12 bases not matched to a gene. DNA of the CDR3: TGTGCCAGCAGCTCTACTACAGGGGCTCTCGGCGAGCAGTACTTC. It encodes CASSSTTGALGEQYF.

The chain links TRBV6-2 or TRBV6-3 to TRBJ2-1; TRBD2 matches 8 bases. This CDR3 is 16 amino acids long. V shed 5 bases, J shed 10 bases, and the junction held 16 bases outside the gene matches. Germline lookup yields CDR1 MNHEY and CDR2 SVGEGT. DNA for the CDR3: TGTGCCAGCAGTACCGGGACTAGGGGAGGGATAGGGGAGCAGTTCTTC. The encoded protein is CASSTGTRGGIGEQFF.

The chain has TRBV12-3 or TRBV12-4 and TRBJ1-5, with D unclear. The germline V and J ends were trimmed by 2 bases and 2 bases, with 10 bases remaining between them. This CDR3 has 15 residues. In nucleotides, the CDR3 is TGTGCCAGCAGTTTATCTGGGAGTGGCAATCAGCCCCAGCATTTT. As protein: CASSLSGSGNQPQHF.

The V and J genes are TRBV6-4 and TRBJ2-3, with 8 bases lining up with TRBD1. CDR1 is MRHNA, CDR2 SNTAGT, per germline. V was pared by 0 bases and J by 4 bases, with 0 bases of the junction left unmatched. The CDR3 runs to 14 residues. The CDR3 spells CASSDSDRADTQYF. CDR3 bases: TGTGCCAGCAGTGACTCGGACAGGGCAGATACGCAGTATTTT.

The V gene is TRBV5-1, the J gene TRBJ2-7, with no clear D. The V end lost 4 bases, the J end lost 6 bases, and 11 bases lay between the germline ends. The germline CDR1 and CDR2 sequences are SGHRS and YFSETQ. CDR3 size: 12 residues. This chain's CDR3 is CASSQTQSEQYF. CDR3 nucleotide sequence: TGCGCCAGCAGCCAAACGCAATCCGAGCAGTACTTC.

Points on this clonotype: It may be a read error: a sequence one base away is much more abundant. The chain combines TRBV6-5 with TRBJ1-2, with a possible D match to TRBD1 (6 bases). CDR3 length: 14 amino acids. In germline, CDR1 is MNHEY, CDR2 SVGAGI. V lost 8 bases and J lost 8, with 21 bases in between. Written as DNA, the CDR3 is TGTGCCAGCGGAATCGAGCACAGGGCTGCAGGCTACACCTTC. Translated: CASGIEHRAAGYTF.

The V call is TRBV30, the J call TRBJ1-1; no reliable D call. V lost 1 base to trimming and J lost 2 bases, with 8 bases between them. This CDR3 is 13 amino acids long. Germline assignment: CDR1 GTSNPN and CDR2 SVGIG (reference sequence). The CDR3 protein is CAWSDGINTEAFF. CDR3 nucleotide sequence: TGTGCCTGGAGTGACGGGATCAACACTGAAGCTTTCTTT.

Ten or more counts support this clonotype. This chain uses TRBV20-1 with TRBJ2-3, with D tentatively TRBD1 (6 bases). The V gene lost 4 bases and the J gene lost 4 bases, with 18 bases spanning the gap. This CDR3 spans 15 amino acids. CDR1 is DFQATT, CDR2 SNEGSKA, per germline (reference sequence). The CDR3 DNA follows: TGCAGTGCTATGGGGGACGCCAGGGGTCCAGATACGCAGTATTTT. It specifies CSAMGDARGPDTQYF.

This clonotype was seen repeatedly, ten times or more. V gene TRBV15 combines with J gene TRBJ2-1; D remains unclear. The germline V gene has CDR1 LNHNV and CDR2 YYDKDF (reference sequence). Trimming cost V 1 base and J 10 bases, with 8 bases left between them. The CDR3 contains 12 residues. The CDR3: CATSRGMGEQFF. The CDR3 nucleotides are TGTGCCACCAGCAGAGGGATGGGGGAGCAGTTCTTC. Drawing the rest from reference TRBV15 and TRBJ2-1, the complete variable domain is DAMVIQNPRYQVTQFGKPVTLSCSQTLNHNVMYWYQQKSSQAPKLLFHYYDKDFNNEADTPDNFQSRRPNTSFCFLDIRSPGLGDTAMYLCATSRGMGEQFFGPGTRLTVL.

The V gene is TRBV29-1, the J gene TRBJ1-1, with TRBD1 matching over 8 bases. Germline loops: CDR1 SQVTM, CDR2 ANQGSEA. The junction had 6 bases not matched to a gene; V was cut back by 4 bases and J by 8 bases. This CDR3 contains 12 residues. CDR3: CSVGYRGGEAFF. CDR3 nucleotides: TGCAGCGTTGGTTACAGGGGGGGCGAAGCTTTCTTT.

The chain combines TRBV5-1 with TRBJ2-1; weak D call: TRBD2 (6 bases). Germline-derived CDR1 and CDR2 are SGHRS and YFSETQ. V lost 0 bases and J 1 base, leaving 8 bases between the germline ends. The CDR3 sequence is 15 residues long. The DNA of the CDR3 is TGCGCCAGCAGCTTGGTGGCGGGGTCCTACAATGAGCAGTTCTTC. This encodes CASSLVAGSYNEQFF. The full variable domain, with the rest looked up from reference TRBV5-1 and TRBJ2-1, is KAGVTQTPRYLIKTRGQQVTLSCSPISGHRSVSWYQQTPGQGLQFLFEYFSETQRNKGNFPGRFSGRQFSNSRSEMNVSTLELGDSALYLCASSLVAGSYNEQFFGPGTRLTVL.